The clone carrying this T cell receptor beta chain was counted a few times. Each CDR3 protein is one row after TCRdb ran MiXCR on the 5' RACE reads. The sample holds about 250,000 distinct CDR3 sequences; approximately 15% are singletons and the top ten take around 2%. Trimming cost V 2 bases and J 4 bases; bases outside gene matches: 22. Per germline, CDR1 SGHVS and CDR2 FQNEAQ. This CDR3 region has 21 residues. These data come from a study of T-cell memory formation after mild COVID-19. About the research overall: Clusters were largely donor specific.

The V call is TRBV7-8, the J call TRBJ2-5; 10 positions agree with TRBD2. The sequencing input was PBMCs or a T cell subset sorted from them (not recorded which). The sequence was collected from an adult woman who had mild COVID-19 (a few samples of this study predate the infection). Cell type and time point are not known. CDR3 in DNA: TGTGCCAGCAGCTTACATCGCGGTTTATTGTCTAGCGGGAGTCACGGAGAGACCCAGTACTTC. Amino acids: CASSLHRGLLSSGSHGETQYF. Supplemented by reference TRBV7-8 and TRBJ2-5, the full variable domain reads GAGVSQSPRYKVAKRGQDVALRCDPISGHVSLFWYQQALGQGPEFLTYFQNEAQLDKSGLPSDRFFAERPEGSVSTLKIQRTQQEDSAVYLCASSLHRGLLSSGSHGETQYFGPGTRLLVL.